This T cell receptor (beta chain) was sequenced during a study of low-dose radiotherapy and immunotherapy resistance in tumors. Study information: Aspirin 300 mg was given orally each day for four cycles from cycle 1 day 1.

This CDR3 is 12 amino acids long. Per the germline V gene, CDR1 is SQVTM and CDR2 is ANQGSEA. V lost 7 bases, J lost 2 bases, and 12 bases lay in between. Time point described: before trial treatment. Primers targeting TRAV and TRBV primed first-strand cDNA, covering alpha and beta chains. The authors ran 20 PCR cycles to amplify TCRs with a constant-region primer and V-primer adapter. Each CDR3 protein gets one entry after TCRdb re-called the reads with MiXCR. The sample shows tens of thousands of distinct CDR3 sequences, roughly 30% of them seen only once. Sequencing used PBMCs, obtained before treatment. This receptor was identified in a female donor with ovarian cancer. The gene calls are TRBV29-1 and TRBJ2-7, with D uncertain. The CDR3 sequence is CSARERTYEQYF. Written as DNA, the CDR3 is TGCAGCGCCCGAGAGAGAACCTACGAGCAGTACTTC.